This T cell receptor (beta chain) was sequenced in a study of STAT3 mutations in large granular lymphocyte leukemia. Study information: More than half of T-LGLL patients received immunosuppressive therapy. Points from the study as a whole: Treatment regimens differed across patients between samplings. Samples missed the first appearance of the clone. In about 30% of the 18 patients, new TCR clonotypes emerged after therapy. Every T-cell large granular lymphocyte leukemia patient had at least one immunodominant TCR beta clonotype.

Trimming pared 0 bases from V and 0 bases from J, leaving 16 bases between. The germline gives CDR1 SGHRS, CDR2 YFSETQ. The CDR3 is made up of 18 amino acids. A few counts support this clone. The antigen is not known. Generated by immunoSEQ multiplex PCR, the TCRdb table keeps only in-frame clones and is missing some. The table includes some 31,000 clones, around 86% detected once. The source of this sequence is a man aged 60 to 75 with T-cell large granular lymphocyte leukemia. Some clones in this sample may be carry-over from other donors' samples. Input material: peripheral blood mononuclear cells. The rearrangement uses TRBV5-1 and TRBJ1-3; D is undetermined. In DNA, the CDR3 is TGCGCCAGCAGCTTGGTGGCAATCCGGGGTAGCTCTGGAAACACCATATATTTT. It is translated as CASSLVAIRGSSGNTIYF.